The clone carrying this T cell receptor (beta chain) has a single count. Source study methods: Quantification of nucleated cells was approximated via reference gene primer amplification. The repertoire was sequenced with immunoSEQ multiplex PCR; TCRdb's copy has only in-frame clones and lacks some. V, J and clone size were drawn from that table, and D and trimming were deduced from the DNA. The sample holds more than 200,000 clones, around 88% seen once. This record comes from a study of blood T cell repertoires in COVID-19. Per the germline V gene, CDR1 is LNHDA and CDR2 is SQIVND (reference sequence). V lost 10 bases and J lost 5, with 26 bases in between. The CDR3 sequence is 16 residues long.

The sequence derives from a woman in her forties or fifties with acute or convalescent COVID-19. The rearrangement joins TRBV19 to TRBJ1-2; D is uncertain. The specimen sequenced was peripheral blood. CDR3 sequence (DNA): TGTGCCACCACCACCGGAGGTACGGGTGCCCTATATGGCTACACCTTC. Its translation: CATTTGGTGALYGYTF. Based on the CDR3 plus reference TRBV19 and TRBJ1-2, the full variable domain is DGGITQSPKYLFRKEGQNVTLSCEQNLNHDAMYWYRQDPGQGLRLIYYSQIVNDFQKGDIAEGYSVSREKKESFPLTVTSAQKNPTAFYLCATTTGGTGALYGYTFGSGTRLTVV.